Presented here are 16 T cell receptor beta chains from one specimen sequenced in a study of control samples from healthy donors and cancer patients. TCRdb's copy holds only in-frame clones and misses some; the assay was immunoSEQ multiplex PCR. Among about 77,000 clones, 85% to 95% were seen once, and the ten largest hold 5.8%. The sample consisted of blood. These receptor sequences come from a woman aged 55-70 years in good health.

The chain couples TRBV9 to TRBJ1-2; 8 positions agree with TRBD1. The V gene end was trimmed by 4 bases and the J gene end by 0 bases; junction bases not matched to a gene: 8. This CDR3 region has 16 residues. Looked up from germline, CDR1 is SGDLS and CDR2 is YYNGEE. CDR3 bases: TGTGCCAGCAGCCCGCGGACAGGGTCAGCTAACTATGGCTACACCTTC. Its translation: CASSPRTGSANYGYTF.

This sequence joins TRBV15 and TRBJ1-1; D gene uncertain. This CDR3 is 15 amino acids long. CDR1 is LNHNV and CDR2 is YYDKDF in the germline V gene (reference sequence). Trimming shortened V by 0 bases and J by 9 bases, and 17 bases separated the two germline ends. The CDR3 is CATSRENWAVRKAFF. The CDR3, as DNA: TGTGCCACCAGCAGAGAAAATTGGGCAGTTCGGAAAGCTTTCTTT.

CDR3 in DNA: TGTGCCAGCAGCCGCCCGGCCGGCACAGATACGCAGTATTTT. It is translated as CASSRPAGTDTQYF. This rearrangement joins TRBV3-1 (or the pseudogene TRBV3-2) to TRBJ2-3; no clear D gene. Germline V gene sequence: CDR1 LGHDT, CDR2 YNNKEL (reference sequence). The V gene lost 4 bases and the J gene lost 1 base, with 9 bases spanning the gap. This CDR3 has 14 amino acids.

CDR3 sequence reads: CASSSFISGQVTNYGYTF. CDR3 DNA: TGCGCCAGCAGCTCGTTCATATCGGGACAGGTCACTAACTATGGCTACACCTTC. The rearrangement links TRBV5-1 to TRBJ1-2; 8 bases agree with TRBD1. Unmatched junction bases numbered 13, after V lost 3 bases and J lost 0 bases. The CDR3 has 18 amino acids. Germline assignment: CDR1 SGHRS and CDR2 YFSETQ.

CDR3 nucleotide sequence: TGTGCCAGCATGAAGTTGGCAGCTGAAGCTTTCTTT. Amino acid sequence: CASMKLAAEAFF. The chain couples TRBV2 to TRBJ1-1; no firm D call. Looked up from germline, CDR1 is SNHLY and CDR2 is FYNNEI. V lost 7 bases to trimming and J lost 6 bases, with 12 bases between them. CDR3 length: 12 amino acids.

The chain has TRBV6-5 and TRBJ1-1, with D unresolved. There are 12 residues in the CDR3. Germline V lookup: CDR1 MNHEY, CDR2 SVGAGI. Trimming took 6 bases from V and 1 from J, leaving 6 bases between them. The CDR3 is CASRTGNTEAFF. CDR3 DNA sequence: TGTGCCAGCAGGACCGGGAACACTGAAGCTTTCTTT.

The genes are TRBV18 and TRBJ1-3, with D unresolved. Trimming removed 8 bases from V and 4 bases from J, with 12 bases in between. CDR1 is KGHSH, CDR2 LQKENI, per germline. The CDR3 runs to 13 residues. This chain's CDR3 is CASQDMQGNTIYF. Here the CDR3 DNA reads TGTGCCAGCCAGGATATGCAAGGAAACACCATATATTTT.

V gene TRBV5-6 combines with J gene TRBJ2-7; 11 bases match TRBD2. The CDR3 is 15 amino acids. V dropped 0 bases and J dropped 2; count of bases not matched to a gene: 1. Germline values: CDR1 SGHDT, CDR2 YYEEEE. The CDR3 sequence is CASSLGLAGTYEQYF. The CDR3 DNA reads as TGTGCCAGCAGCTTGGGACTAGCGGGGACCTACGAGCAGTACTTC.

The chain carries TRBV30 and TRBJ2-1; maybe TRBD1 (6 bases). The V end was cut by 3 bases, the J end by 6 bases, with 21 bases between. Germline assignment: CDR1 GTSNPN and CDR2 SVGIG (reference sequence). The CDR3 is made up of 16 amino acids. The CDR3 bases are TGTGCCTGGAGACGCCTTAACGTTAGGGGGAGCAATGAGCAGTTCTTC. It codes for CAWRRLNVRGSNEQFF.

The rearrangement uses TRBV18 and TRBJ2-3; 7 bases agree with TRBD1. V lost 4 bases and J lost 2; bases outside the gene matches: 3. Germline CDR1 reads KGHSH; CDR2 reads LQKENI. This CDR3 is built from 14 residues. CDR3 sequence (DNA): TGTGCCAGCTCACTGGGACAGACCACAGATACGCAGTATTTT. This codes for CASSLGQTTDTQYF.

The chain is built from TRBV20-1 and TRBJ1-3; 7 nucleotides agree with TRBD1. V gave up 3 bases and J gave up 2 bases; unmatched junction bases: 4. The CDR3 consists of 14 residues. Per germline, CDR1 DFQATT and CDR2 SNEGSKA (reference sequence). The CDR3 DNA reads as TGCAGTGCTAGTAAGACAGGGACTGGAAACACCATATATTTT. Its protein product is CSASKTGTGNTIYF.

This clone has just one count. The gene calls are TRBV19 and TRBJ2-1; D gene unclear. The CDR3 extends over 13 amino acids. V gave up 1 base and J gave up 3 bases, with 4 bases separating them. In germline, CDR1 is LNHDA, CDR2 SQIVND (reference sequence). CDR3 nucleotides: TGTGCCAGTAGTATAGGGAGCTACAATGAGCAGTTCTTC. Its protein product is CASSIGSYNEQFF.

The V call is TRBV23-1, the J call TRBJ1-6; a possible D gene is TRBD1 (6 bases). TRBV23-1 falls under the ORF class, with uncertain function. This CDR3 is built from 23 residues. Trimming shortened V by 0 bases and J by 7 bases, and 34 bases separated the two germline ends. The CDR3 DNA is TGCGCCAGCAGTCAATCTAACTTTTGGGAGCTGAATCCGGGACATCGAAGGAATTCACCCCTCCACTTT. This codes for CASSQSNFWELNPGHRRNSPLHF.

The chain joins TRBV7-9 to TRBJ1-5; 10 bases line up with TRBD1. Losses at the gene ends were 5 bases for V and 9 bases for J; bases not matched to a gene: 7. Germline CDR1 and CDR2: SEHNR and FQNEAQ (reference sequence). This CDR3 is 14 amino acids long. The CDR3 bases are TGTGCCAGCAGCCCTCTGGGGGACAGGGGGCCCCAGCATTTT. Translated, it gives CASSPLGDRGPQHF.

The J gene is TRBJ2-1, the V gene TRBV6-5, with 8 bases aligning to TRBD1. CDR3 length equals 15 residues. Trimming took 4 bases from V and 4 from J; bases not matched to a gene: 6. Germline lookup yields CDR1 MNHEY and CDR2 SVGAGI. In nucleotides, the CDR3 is TGTGCCAGCAGTTCCGGGACAGGTTCGTACAATGAGCAGTTCTTC. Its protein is CASSSGTGSYNEQFF.

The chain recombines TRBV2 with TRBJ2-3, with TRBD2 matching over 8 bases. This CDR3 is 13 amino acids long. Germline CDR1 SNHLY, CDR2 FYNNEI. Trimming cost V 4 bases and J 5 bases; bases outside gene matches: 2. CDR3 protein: CASSVAGIDTQYF. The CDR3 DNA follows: TGTGCCAGCAGTGTAGCGGGAATAGATACGCAGTATTTT.